This entry lists 20 T cell receptor beta chains sequenced from one sample in a study of control samples from healthy donors and cancer patients. Produced via immunoSEQ multiplex PCR; TCRdb's table is partial and in-frame only. The repertoire holds 110,000 or so clones, with about 83% as singletons. Sequenced: blood. These receptors were taken from a woman in her forties or fifties in good health.

As to this clone: Germline is not matched at one junction end, which may reflect a read error. The CDR3 coding sequence is TGTGCCAGCAGCTTAGTACAGAACGCTGAAGCTTTCTTT. Protein: CASSLVQNAEAFF. The chain carries TRBV11-2 and TRBJ1-1; no clear D gene. Germline assignment: CDR1 SGHAT and CDR2 FQNNGV. This CDR3 has 13 residues. The full variable domain, in which reference TRBV11-2 and TRBJ1-1 provide the parts outside the CDR3, is EAGVAQSPRYKIIEKRQSVAFWCNPISGHATLYWYQQILGQGPKLLIQFQNNGVVDDSQLPKDRFSAERLKGVDSTLKIQPAKLEDSAVYLCASSLVQNAEAFFGQGTRLTVV.

The chain combines TRBV12-3 or TRBV12-4 with TRBJ2-2; possible D gene TRBD1, 5 bases. V lost 3 bases to trimming and J lost 13 bases, with 6 bases between them. CDR3 size: 10 residues. CDR3 nucleotides: TGTGCCAGCAGTTTCAGGGCGCTGTTTTTT. Translated: CASSFRALFF.

The rearrangement joins TRBV7-8 to TRBJ1-5, with D maybe TRBD1 (5 bases). Trimming shortened V by 2 bases and J by 2 bases, and 10 bases separated the two germline ends. The CDR3 consists of 15 residues. Germline values: CDR1 SGHVS, CDR2 FQNEAQ. The CDR3, as DNA: TGTGCCAGCAGCTTATCCGACAGCGGCAATCAGCCCCAGCATTTT. Its protein is CASSLSDSGNQPQHF.

This clone was found a few times. The rearrangement uses TRBV9 and TRBJ2-7; D is perhaps TRBD2 (6 bases). V was pared by 4 bases and J by 6 bases, with 14 bases between. The CDR3 contains 13 residues. Germline CDR1 SGDLS, CDR2 YYNGEE. CDR3 DNA sequence: TGTGCCAGCAGCCCCGGGAGTTTCAGCGAGCAGTACTTC. Amino acid sequence: CASSPGSFSEQYF.

V is TRBV27 and J is TRBJ2-7, with 11 bases identical to TRBD1. This CDR3 has 15 residues. The V segment lost 7 bases and the J segment 0 bases; nucleotides outside the gene matches: 5. Germline CDR1 is MNHEY and CDR2 is SMNVEV (reference sequence). The CDR3 protein is CASTPGTGGSYEQYF. DNA of the CDR3: TGTGCCAGCACTCCGGGGACAGGGGGCTCCTACGAGCAGTACTTC.

This clone has more than one count but fewer than ten. The rearrangement uses TRBV14 and TRBJ2-7; D unresolved. V lost 4 bases and J 6 bases, leaving 13 bases between the germline ends. The germline V gene encodes CDR1 SGHDN and CDR2 FVKESK. This CDR3 region has 13 residues. The CDR3 is CASSRFMSGEQYF. In DNA form, the CDR3 reads TGTGCCAGCAGCCGGTTCATGTCTGGCGAGCAGTACTTC.

CDR3 DNA sequence: TGCGCCAGCAGTGAGTCCCCGAGCGGGGACTCCTACGAGCAGTACTTC. Amino acids: CASSESPSGDSYEQYF. The V and J genes are TRBV10-1 and TRBJ2-7; 7 bases fit TRBD2. Germline V lookup: CDR1 WNHNN, CDR2 SYGVQD (reference sequence). The CDR3 has 16 amino acids. V was clipped by 0 bases and J by 0 bases; unmatched bases: 5.

V is TRBV3-1 (or the pseudogene TRBV3-2) and J is TRBJ2-7, with TRBD1 identical over 8 bases. V dropped 2 bases and J dropped 11; count of bases not matched to a gene: 11. Germline CDR1 and CDR2: LGHDT and YNNKEL (reference sequence). The CDR3 runs 14 residues. CDR3 loop: CASSQSGGSTGEYF. The CDR3 coding sequence is TGTGCCAGCAGCCAATCTGGGGGGTCGACAGGGGAGTACTTC.

This chain uses TRBV11-3 with TRBJ2-1, with no clear D. The CDR3 contains 13 residues. The germline V gene has CDR1 SGHNT and CDR2 YENEEA. V lost 1 base, J lost 9 bases, and 10 bases lay in between. CDR3 region: CASSLGPGSEQFF. CDR3 DNA sequence: TGTGCCAGCAGCTTAGGTCCAGGTAGTGAGCAGTTCTTC. Full variable domain (remainder filled in from reference TRBV11-3 and TRBJ2-1): EAGVVQSPRYKIIEKKQPVAFWCNPISGHNTLYWYLQNLGQGPELLIRYENEEAVDDSQLPKDRFSAERLKGVDSTLKIQPAELGDSAVYLCASSLGPGSEQFFGPGTRLTVL.

This chain links TRBV7-2 with TRBJ1-3; D is possibly TRBD1 (6 bases). CDR1 SGHTA and CDR2 FQGNSA come from the germline V gene. Trimming stripped 5 bases from V and 4 bases from J, with 15 bases between. The CDR3 contains 15 residues. This CDR3 is CASSQAGAPGNTIYF. The CDR3 DNA is TGTGCCAGCAGCCAGGCAGGGGCACCCGGAAACACCATATATTTT.

The V and J genes are TRBV5-6 and TRBJ2-3, with 14 bases aligning to TRBD2. From germline, CDR1 is SGHDT and CDR2 YYEEEE. Trimming cost V 2 bases and J 1 base; bases outside gene matches: 3. This CDR3 is built from 17 residues. The CDR3 region has the DNA TGTGCCAGCAGCTTACCGGGACTAGCGGGGGGCACAGATACGCAGTATTTT. It codes for CASSLPGLAGGTDTQYF.

V gene TRBV6-5 combines with J gene TRBJ1-1, with D unresolved. V shed 3 bases and J shed 1 base, with 12 bases lying between them. The germline V gene has CDR1 MNHEY and CDR2 SVGAGI. The CDR3 totals 15 residues. CDR3 DNA: TGTGCCAGCAGTTATGGTAAAGAGGAGAACACTGAAGCTTTCTTT. Its protein product is CASSYGKEENTEAFF.

This clone was observed a single time. The CDR3 spells CASSLVGARDTEAFF. Written as DNA, the CDR3 is TGTGCCAGCAGCTTGGTTGGGGCGAGGGACACTGAAGCTTTCTTT. The V and J genes are TRBV5-6 and TRBJ1-1, with D maybe TRBD1 (5 bases). Germline V gene sequence: CDR1 SGHDT, CDR2 YYEEEE. CDR3 length: 15 amino acids. Trimming left V 0 bases short and J 3 bases short, with 12 bases between.

This chain links TRBV19 with TRBJ1-5; 11 bases agree with TRBD1. The junction had 19 bases not matched to a gene; V was cut back by 8 bases and J by 4 bases. Germline V gives CDR1 LNHDA, CDR2 SQIVND (reference sequence). The CDR3 contains 19 residues. CDR3 residues: CASQIREDRGHWSNQPQHF. CDR3 in DNA: TGTGCCAGTCAGATAAGGGAGGACAGGGGGCATTGGAGTAATCAGCCCCAGCATTTT.

V is TRBV6-2 or TRBV6-3 and J is TRBJ1-1, with D perhaps TRBD1 (5 bases). V was clipped by 5 bases and J by 1 base, with 8 bases between them. Germline CDR1 is MNHEY and CDR2 is SVGEGT. CDR3 length equals 13 residues. The CDR3 DNA sequence: TGTGCCAGCAGTCTGGGGCAGAACACTGAAGCTTTCTTT. It yields the protein CASSLGQNTEAFF.

The chain has TRBV5-1 and TRBJ1-2; D perhaps matches TRBD1 (6 bases). This CDR3 has 15 residues. V gave up 4 bases and J gave up 0 bases, with 13 bases separating them. Germline V gene sequence: CDR1 SGHRS, CDR2 YFSETQ. In DNA, the CDR3 is TGCGCCAGCAGCCTACAGGGATTCACTAACTATGGCTACACCTTC. Translated, it gives CASSLQGFTNYGYTF. Full variable domain (outside the CDR3, taken from reference TRBV5-1 and TRBJ1-2): KAGVTQTPRYLIKTRGQQVTLSCSPISGHRSVSWYQQTPGQGLQFLFEYFSETQRNKGNFPGRFSGRQFSNSRSEMNVSTLELGDSALYLCASSLQGFTNYGYTFGSGTRLTVV.

The chain is built from TRBV20-1 and TRBJ2-2; tentatively, D is TRBD2 (6 bases). The CDR3 has 14 amino acids. Germline assignment: CDR1 DFQATT and CDR2 SNEGSKA (reference sequence). The V and J ends lost 3 bases and 4 bases respectively, with 12 bases between them. The CDR3 nucleotides read TGCAGTGCTAGTCCCGGGGGTTTCACCGGGGAGCTGTTTTTT. Translation gives CSASPGGFTGELFF.

On this clone itself: The junction differs from germline at one of its ends, possibly a read error. The CDR3 region is CASSDHLGGAVSF. The CDR3 nucleotides read TGTGCCAGCAGCGATCACTTAGGGGGGGCGGTCTCCTTT. The chain links TRBV9 to TRBJ2-2; weak D call: TRBD2 (7 bases). Germline assignment: CDR1 SGDLS and CDR2 YYNGEE. This CDR3 comprises 13 residues.

V and J are TRBV6-5 and TRBJ1-1; 7 nucleotides match TRBD1. Germline V gene lookup returns CDR1 MNHEY and CDR2 SVGAGI. The CDR3 loop spans 15 amino acids. The trim removed 6 bases at V and 1 base at J, leaving 8 bases unmatched. The CDR3 reads CASSLLTGTNTEAFF. In DNA form, the CDR3 reads TGTGCCAGCAGCCTTCTGACAGGGACGAACACTGAAGCTTTCTTT.

The rearrangement joins TRBV7-6 to TRBJ2-1; D possibly corresponds to TRBD1 (6 bases). Germline lookup yields CDR1 SGHVS and CDR2 FNYEAQ. Trimming pared 3 bases from V and 6 bases from J, leaving 9 bases between. This CDR3 is built from 13 residues. CDR3 nucleotides: TGTGCCAGCAGCTTCAGAGGGGGCAATGAGCAGTTCTTC. Protein sequence: CASSFRGGNEQFF.